These 26 T cell receptor beta chains came from one sample sequenced in a study of CD8 T cells in ankylosing spondylitis. TCRdb analysed the 5' RACE reads with MiXCR anew, one entry per CDR3 protein. The table has 300,000 to 350,000 distinct CDR3 sequences, around 20% seen once. The sequencing sample was made of blood, either unsorted or a sorted T cell fraction (not recorded which). Receptor source: a female donor with ankylosing spondylitis or in good health (not recorded which).

This clonotype was detected a few times. The chain joins TRBV5-1 to TRBJ2-7; a weak D match, TRBD1 (6 bases). The germline V gene has CDR1 SGHRS and CDR2 YFSETQ. Trimming removed 4 bases at V and 2 bases at J, with 19 bases between. The CDR3 runs 16 residues. CDR3: CASSLGAASKTYEQYF. Here the CDR3 DNA reads TGCGCCAGCAGCCTGGGGGCGGCCTCGAAAACCTACGAGCAGTACTTC.

This clonotype has more than one count but fewer than ten. V gene TRBV20-1 combines with J gene TRBJ2-2, with a possible D match to TRBD2 (5 bases). Germline lookup yields CDR1 DFQATT and CDR2 SNEGSKA (reference sequence). V was pared by 4 bases and J by 0 bases, with 12 bases between. The CDR3 has 15 residues. The CDR3 region is CSATRVGANTGELFF. CDR3 DNA sequence: TGCAGTGCTACCCGGGTGGGAGCGAACACCGGGGAGCTGTTTTTT.

The V and J genes are TRBV7-9 and TRBJ2-7, with TRBD2 matching 7 bases. The V and J ends lost 9 bases and 0 bases, in that order; junction bases with no gene match: 17. This CDR3 spans 17 amino acids. Germline loops: CDR1 SEHNR, CDR2 FQNEAQ (reference sequence). CDR3 sequence: CARTMASGREFSYEQYF. CDR3 nucleotide sequence: TGTGCCAGAACCATGGCATCGGGGCGGGAGTTCTCCTACGAGCAGTACTTC.

This clonotype turned up a few times. The genes are TRBV21-1 and TRBJ2-2; the table's D gene call, TRBD1, was not cross checked with the DNA. TRBV21-1 is annotated as a pseudogene. The CDR3 has 14 amino acids. The DNA of the CDR3 is TGTGCCAGCAGCAAATACAGGTACACCGGGGAGCTGTTTTTT. Its translation: CASSKYRYTGELFF.

The table lists this clonotype with a few counts. This chain uses TRBV13 with TRBJ1-5, with a possible D match to TRBD1 (6 bases). This CDR3 region has 15 residues. V was cut by 3 bases and J by 1 base, with 10 bases left in between. Germline-derived CDR1 and CDR2 are PRHDT and FYEKMQ (reference sequence). Here the CDR3 reads CASSFGGQSNQPQHF. The CDR3 DNA is TGTGCCAGCAGCTTTGGGGGCCAGAGCAATCAGCCCCAGCATTTT.

This clonotype was detected once. This chain links TRBV7-2 with TRBJ2-6, with TRBD1 matching 7 bases. The CDR3 contains 15 residues. Trimming took 5 bases from V and 9 from J; bases not matched to a gene: 10. Germline-derived CDR1 and CDR2 are SGHTA and FQGNSA. In DNA form, the CDR3 reads TGTGCCAGCAGCCCCCAGGTGACAGGGAACAACGTCCTGACTTTC. Encoded protein: CASSPQVTGNNVLTF. The full variable domain, its missing parts supplied by reference TRBV7-2 and TRBJ2-6, is GAGVSQSPSNKVTEKGKDVELRCDPISGHTALYWYRQSLGQGLEFLIYFQGNSAPDKSGLPSDRFSAERTGGSVSTLTIQRTQQEDSAVYLCASSPQVTGNNVLTFGAGSRLTVL.

This clonotype appeared many times. This chain links TRBV5-1 with TRBJ2-1; a weak D match, TRBD2 (6 bases). V shed 0 bases and J shed 8 bases, with 18 bases lying between them. The CDR3 loop spans 16 amino acids. From germline, CDR1 is SGHRS and CDR2 YFSETQ. The CDR3 protein is CASSLALGGRGDEQFF. CDR3 nucleotide sequence: TGCGCCAGCAGCTTGGCATTGGGAGGCCGGGGCGATGAGCAGTTCTTC.

This clonotype appeared a single time. Here the CDR3 DNA reads TGTGCCATCAGTGCCGATTCTTCCTACGAGCAGTACTTC. It yields the protein CAISADSSYEQYF. The chain combines TRBV10-3 with TRBJ2-7; the D is unclear. Trimming removed 4 bases at V and 1 base at J, with 8 bases between. The length of the CDR3 is 13 residues. From germline, CDR1 is ENHRY and CDR2 SYGVKD.

This rearrangement joins TRBV29-1 to TRBJ2-3; 7 positions match TRBD1. The CDR3 runs to 13 residues. Looked up from germline, CDR1 is SQVTM and CDR2 is ANQGSEA. V shed 5 bases, J shed 1 base, and the junction held 3 bases outside the gene matches. CDR3 sequence (DNA): TGCAGCGTTACTACAGGGGGCACAGATACGCAGTATTTT. It yields the protein CSVTTGGTDTQYF.

The V call is TRBV6-2 or TRBV6-3, the J call TRBJ2-1; D is perhaps TRBD2 (5 bases). V gave up 10 bases and J gave up 0 bases, with 16 bases separating them. The CDR3 runs 15 residues. The germline gives CDR1 MNHEY, CDR2 SVGEGT. CDR3 DNA sequence: TGTGCCACTAGGAAGGACTCGAACTCCTACAATGAGCAGTTCTTC. It yields the protein CATRKDSNSYNEQFF.

This clonotype has just a few counts. The V and J genes are TRBV5-1 and TRBJ2-3; 10 nucleotides align to TRBD1. Germline loops: CDR1 SGHRS, CDR2 YFSETQ. Unmatched junction bases numbered 9, after V lost 6 bases and J lost 5 bases. The CDR3 consists of 15 residues. CDR3 coding DNA: TGCGCCAGCACCCTGACAGGGGGCAAGGTAGATACGCAGTATTTT. Protein sequence: CASTLTGGKVDTQYF. The variable domain in full, completed from reference TRBV5-1 and TRBJ2-3, reads KAGVTQTPRYLIKTRGQQVTLSCSPISGHRSVSWYQQTPGQGLQFLFEYFSETQRNKGNFPGRFSGRQFSNSRSEMNVSTLELGDSALYLCASTLTGGKVDTQYFGPGTRLTVL.

The table lists this clonotype with a few counts. The rearrangement links TRBV4-1 to TRBJ2-5; TRBD2 agrees at 11 bases. Germline V gives CDR1 MGHRA, CDR2 YSYEKL. This CDR3 contains 14 residues. J was trimmed by 3 bases and V by 5 bases; bases with no gene match: 2. CDR3 sequence reads: CASSFSGREETQYF. The CDR3 DNA sequence: TGCGCCAGCAGCTTTAGCGGGAGGGAAGAGACCCAGTACTTC.

This clonotype was found many times. The genes are TRBV7-2 and TRBJ2-3, with D unclear. The germline V and J ends were trimmed by 0 bases and 3 bases, with 7 bases remaining between them. The germline V gene encodes CDR1 SGHTA and CDR2 FQGNSA. This CDR3 has 14 residues. DNA of the CDR3: TGTGCCAGCAGCTTAGCGGGAAGTACAGATACGCAGTATTTT. Protein product: CASSLAGSTDTQYF.

This clonotype appeared once. V and J are TRBV7-3 and TRBJ2-1; weak D call: TRBD1 (6 bases). Trimming removed 2 bases from V and 4 bases from J, with 12 bases in between. Per germline, CDR1 SGHTA and CDR2 FQGTGA. The CDR3 loop spans 15 amino acids. The CDR3 protein is CASSLEGTFYNEQFF. The CDR3 DNA sequence: TGTGCCAGCAGCTTAGAAGGGACATTTTACAATGAGCAGTTCTTC.

This clonotype was recorded many times. This chain uses TRBV29-1 with TRBJ2-1; no reliable D call. Trimming cost V 2 bases and J 12 bases, with 11 bases left between them. Germline CDR1 and CDR2: SQVTM and ANQGSEA. The CDR3 runs to 11 residues. For the CDR3, the DNA is TGCAGCGTTGAATATGAGAAGGGGCAGTTCTTC. This translates into CSVEYEKGQFF.

DNA of the CDR3: TGTGCCAGCAGTTTTAGGTCGGACTGGACCGGGGAGCTGTTTTTT. The encoded protein is CASSFRSDWTGELFF. The chain combines TRBV27 with TRBJ2-2; a weak D match, TRBD2 (5 bases). The germline V gene encodes CDR1 MNHEY and CDR2 SMNVEV (reference sequence). This CDR3 is built from 15 residues. V was cut by 3 bases and J by 5 bases, with 13 bases left in between.

The V and J genes are TRBV29-1 and TRBJ1-5, with a weak D call TRBD1 (5 bases). The CDR3 extends over 13 amino acids. V lost 3 bases and J 1 base, leaving 7 bases between the germline ends. Per germline, CDR1 SQVTM and CDR2 ANQGSEA. CDR3 amino acids: CSVEGDSNQPQHF. CDR3 DNA sequence: TGCAGCGTTGAGGGGGACAGCAATCAGCCCCAGCATTTT.

This clonotype was seen a few times. This chain uses TRBV7-8 with TRBJ2-1, with D tentatively TRBD2 (6 bases). Trimming took off 4 bases at V and 7 bases at J, with 11 bases between the two ends. The CDR3 covers 13 residues. CDR1 SGHVS and CDR2 FQNEAQ come from the germline V gene. The CDR3 DNA reads TGTGCCAGCAGCTCGGGAGTTTGGAATGAGCAGTTCTTC. It is translated as CASSSGVWNEQFF.

The chain recombines TRBV24-1 with TRBJ2-1, with 13 bases matching TRBD2. The CDR3 contains 15 residues. V trimming: 5 bases; J trimming: 9 bases; junction bases outside the gene matches: 6. Germline loops: CDR1 KGHDR, CDR2 SFDVKD. CDR3 in amino acids: CATSGRTSGSIEQFF. The CDR3, as DNA: TGTGCCACCAGTGGGAGGACTAGCGGGAGTATTGAGCAGTTCTTC.

V is TRBV15 and J is TRBJ2-7; TRBD1 is a possible D gene (6 bases). Trimming cost V 9 bases and J 3 bases, with 15 bases left between them. CDR1 is LNHNV and CDR2 is YYDKDF in the germline V gene (reference sequence). This CDR3 region has 13 residues. The CDR3 DNA reads as TGTGCCACTTCCCCCGGGACACACTACGAGCAGTACTTC. The encoded protein is CATSPGTHYEQYF.

The chain combines TRBV29-1 with TRBJ2-3; D may correspond to TRBD1 or TRBD2 (5 bases each). Trimming removed 7 bases from V and 9 bases from J, with 14 bases in between. Germline loops: CDR1 SQVTM, CDR2 ANQGSEA. This CDR3 is 11 amino acids long. As DNA, the CDR3 is TGCAGCGGGTCCCGGGGCCCGACGCAGTATTTT. Encoded protein: CSGSRGPTQYF.

In its sample, this clonotype was seen a few times. V and J are TRBV3-1 and TRBJ2-7, with a weak D call TRBD2 (6 bases). Germline V lookup: CDR1 LGHDT, CDR2 YNNKEL (reference sequence). The germline V and J ends were trimmed by 1 base and 4 bases, with 14 bases remaining between them. This CDR3 spans 15 amino acids. CDR3 in DNA: TGTGCCAGCAGCCAAGGGGTGGCGGGGCCTTACGAGCAGTACTTC. Protein sequence: CASSQGVAGPYEQYF.

This clonotype has at least ten counts. This chain connects TRBV7-8 to TRBJ2-7; 14 bases match TRBD2. The CDR3 is 16 amino acids. In germline, CDR1 is SGHVS, CDR2 FQNEAQ. V lost 5 bases and J lost 4; bases outside the gene matches: 7. The CDR3 is CASSIGTSGRAYEQYF. The CDR3, as DNA: TGTGCCAGCAGCATTGGGACTAGCGGGAGAGCATACGAGCAGTACTTC.

The sample holds a few counts of this clonotype. The gene calls are TRBV15 and TRBJ2-2; 7 bases line up with TRBD1. V dropped 3 bases and J dropped 1; count of bases not matched to a gene: 2. Per the germline V gene, CDR1 is LNHNV and CDR2 is YYDKDF (reference sequence). CDR3 length: 15 residues. The CDR3 here is CATSRGTVNTGELFF. The CDR3 DNA reads as TGTGCCACCAGCAGGGGGACAGTGAACACCGGGGAGCTGTTTTTT. Filled out from reference TRBV15 and TRBJ2-2, the complete variable domain reads DAMVIQNPRYQVTQFGKPVTLSCSQTLNHNVMYWYQQKSSQAPKLLFHYYDKDFNNEADTPDNFQSRRPNTSFCFLDIRSPGLGDTAMYLCATSRGTVNTGELFFGEGSRLTVL.

This clonotype was observed a handful of times. The rearrangement links TRBV7-8 to TRBJ2-1, with D possibly TRBD2 on 6 matching bases. This CDR3 has 12 residues. Trimming cost V 5 bases and J 8 bases, with 10 bases left between them. Germline V gene sequence: CDR1 SGHVS, CDR2 FQNEAQ. The DNA of the CDR3 is TGTGCCAGCAGCCCGAGGGACTATGAGCAGTTCTTC. The encoded protein is CASSPRDYEQFF.

The V call is TRBV7-6, the J call TRBJ2-1; 14 bases are shared with TRBD2. The J segment lost 5 bases and the V segment lost 5 bases, leaving 8 bases of the junction unmatched. The germline V gene encodes CDR1 SGHVS and CDR2 FNYEAQ. The CDR3 sequence is 17 residues long. CDR3 region: CASSPLTSGRAHNEQFF. The CDR3 DNA reads as TGTGCCAGCAGCCCCCTGACTAGCGGGAGGGCTCACAATGAGCAGTTCTTC.